The T cell receptor beta chain under discussion was sequenced for a study of vaccination effects on CD4 cells after COVID-19 (dated 2022 in TCRdb). A note on the overall study: Participants received two doses of either the BNT162b2 or the mRNA-1273 mRNA SARS-CoV-2 vaccine. Altogether, around 11 COVID-19 convalescent patients and several SARS-CoV-2-naive healthy vaccine recipients made up the full study. In the study, cultures from other donors were sequenced using the Oncomine TCR Beta short-read assay on an Illumina iSeq 100. Pre-vaccine samples were collected from a couple of convalescent patients 16 days and one week before the first dose, corresponding to 142 and 148 days after COVID-19 diagnosis. The study compared SARS-CoV-2 spike-specific CD4+ TCR repertoires before and after mRNA vaccination in COVID-19 convalescent patients and infection-naive vaccine recipients. What the authors observed across the whole study: Marked clonal contraction was observed in both infection-induced and vaccine-induced clones at late post-vaccination timepoints, consistent with waning T cell responses. In convalescent patients, the post-vaccine spike-reactive repertoire was composed mainly of new vaccine-induced clones that were largely distinct from infection-induced clones. Limitations of the study were the small number of convalescent patients and the absence of early post-infection timepoints.

Receptors were amplified or captured by the immunoSEQ multiplex PCR assay. TCR beta CDR3 sequencing was performed on DNA from the cultured, isolated CD4+ T cells. The authors' pipeline ran thus. Non-productive TCR sequences were removed, reads were trimmed to the CDR3 region, and CDR3s of at least 7 amino acids were retained. Antigen-specific clonotypes were identified using the MANAFEST web app by comparison of expansion in peptide wells against reference cultures. Positive clones required FDR<0.05 expansion versus reference and all other wells, odds ratio above 5, and frequency above 0.1% in two replicate wells. Cross-reactive clonotypes were defined as significantly expanded in SARS-CoV-2 spike wells and in at least one common cold coronavirus spike condition. Levenshtein distance calculated with the stringdist R package was used to assess CDR3 similarity, and unrooted trees were constructed with ape in R 3.6.1. Entries here come from immuneACCESS through TCRdb and include only in-frame sequences with V and J called. Some clones fail to appear in such tables; in the studies checked, an unresolved V gene covers under half of the shortfall, and the cause of the remainder is unknown. The DNA gave D and trimming, while V, J and clone size come from that table. The sample yields about 37,000 clones; around 78% were counted once. The ten biggest clones cover about 33% of the sample.

Trimming costs V 0 bases and J 3 bases, and their ends lie 9 bases apart. The CDR3 measures 14 amino acids from cysteine to phenylalanine. Solely the CDR3 DNA is kept, with 42 bases framed from the first base. The germline V gene specifies LGHNA as CDR1 and YSLEER as CDR2. This clone showed up just a few times. Its binding antigen is unknown. One base away there is no much larger clone; base qualities are not given. In the ViraFEST assay, PBMC were stimulated with viral peptide pools, and antigen-specific CD4+ T cell clonotypes were then identified by expansion using TCR sequencing. After around eleven days of culture, CD4+ T cells were isolated with the EasySep CD4+ T cell isolation kit. PCR-confirmed SARS-CoV-2 infection had occurred in convalescent patients between March and December 2020, before the Alpha, Beta and Delta variants emerged in the United States. Over 1.5 million PBMC per well were cultured with approximately 10 ug/ml peptides in IMDM containing 5% human AB serum, about 9.6 IU/ml IL-2 and gentamicin. On days 3 and 7, half of the culture medium was replaced with fresh IL-2-containing medium. Each peptide stimulation condition was cultured in triplicate wells unless otherwise noted. Using Ficoll-Paque Plus gradient centrifugation, PBMC were separated from whole blood and then either used fresh or cryopreserved at -140C. Genomic DNA was extracted from cultured CD4+ T cells with the QIAamp micro DNA kit.

The clonotype comes from a human donor who had a prior SARS-CoV-2 infection. The material was CD4+ T cells from PBMCs cultured with a peptide pool, obtained before COVID-19 vaccination. The V and J segments used are TRBV4-3 and TRBJ2-7; the D gene is perhaps TRBD2, on 5 matching bases. The nucleotides read TGCGCCAGCAGCCAAGACCCCCGGGACTACGAGCAGTACTTC. This codes for CASSQDPRDYEQYF.